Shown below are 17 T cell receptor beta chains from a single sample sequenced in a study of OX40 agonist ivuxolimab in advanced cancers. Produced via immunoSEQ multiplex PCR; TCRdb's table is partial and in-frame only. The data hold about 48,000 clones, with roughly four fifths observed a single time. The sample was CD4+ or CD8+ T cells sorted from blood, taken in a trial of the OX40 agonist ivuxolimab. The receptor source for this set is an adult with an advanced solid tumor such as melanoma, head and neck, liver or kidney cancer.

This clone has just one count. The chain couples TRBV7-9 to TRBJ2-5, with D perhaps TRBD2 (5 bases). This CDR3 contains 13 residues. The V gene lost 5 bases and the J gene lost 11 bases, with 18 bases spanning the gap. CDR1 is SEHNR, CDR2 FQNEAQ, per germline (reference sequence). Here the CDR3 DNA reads TGTGCCAGCAGCCGGAGCGGAGAAGAGGAGCAGTACTTC. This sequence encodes CASSRSGEEEQYF.

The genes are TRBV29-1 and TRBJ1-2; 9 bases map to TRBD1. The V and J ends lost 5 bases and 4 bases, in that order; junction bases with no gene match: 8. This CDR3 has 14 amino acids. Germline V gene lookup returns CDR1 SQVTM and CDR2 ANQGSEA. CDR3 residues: CSVTRQGGSYGYTF. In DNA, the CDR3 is TGCAGCGTTACCCGACAGGGGGGGTCCTATGGCTACACCTTC.

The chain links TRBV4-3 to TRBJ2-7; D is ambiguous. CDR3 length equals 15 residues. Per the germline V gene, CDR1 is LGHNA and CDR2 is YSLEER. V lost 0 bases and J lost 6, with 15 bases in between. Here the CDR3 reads CASSQDLRVGGEQYF. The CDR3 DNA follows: TGCGCCAGCAGCCAAGATCTACGGGTAGGTGGCGAGCAGTACTTC.

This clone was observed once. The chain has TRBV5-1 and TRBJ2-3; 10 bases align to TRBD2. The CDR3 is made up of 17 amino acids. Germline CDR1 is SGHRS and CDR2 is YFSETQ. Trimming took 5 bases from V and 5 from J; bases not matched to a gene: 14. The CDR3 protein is CASRLRGSGGAVDTQYF. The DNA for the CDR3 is TGCGCCAGCAGACTCCGGGGGAGCGGGGGGGCAGTAGATACGCAGTATTTT.

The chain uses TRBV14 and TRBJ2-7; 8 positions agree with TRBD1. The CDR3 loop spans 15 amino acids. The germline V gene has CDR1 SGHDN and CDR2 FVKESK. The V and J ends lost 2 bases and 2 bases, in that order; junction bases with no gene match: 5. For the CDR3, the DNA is TGTGCCAGCAGCCAATACACAGGGGGTCCCTACGAGCAGTACTTC. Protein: CASSQYTGGPYEQYF.

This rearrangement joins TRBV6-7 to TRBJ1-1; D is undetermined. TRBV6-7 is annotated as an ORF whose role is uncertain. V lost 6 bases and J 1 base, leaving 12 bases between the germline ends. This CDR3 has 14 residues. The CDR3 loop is CASSYRHPNTEAFF. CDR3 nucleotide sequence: TGTGCCAGCAGCTATCGACACCCGAACACTGAAGCTTTCTTT.

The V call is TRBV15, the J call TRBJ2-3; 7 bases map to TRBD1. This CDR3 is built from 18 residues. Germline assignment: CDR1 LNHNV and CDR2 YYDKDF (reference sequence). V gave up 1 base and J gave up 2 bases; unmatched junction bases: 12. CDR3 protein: CATSRVGGGLSPTDTQYF. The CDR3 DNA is TGTGCCACCAGCAGAGTAGGGGGCGGGTTAAGTCCCACAGATACGCAGTATTTT.

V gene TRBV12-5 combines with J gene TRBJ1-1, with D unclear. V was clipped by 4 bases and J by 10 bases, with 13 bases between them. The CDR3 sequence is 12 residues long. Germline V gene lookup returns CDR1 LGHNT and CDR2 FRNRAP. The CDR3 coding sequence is TGTGCTAGTGGTTCCTACAATGGGGTAGCTTTCTTT. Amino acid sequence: CASGSYNGVAFF.

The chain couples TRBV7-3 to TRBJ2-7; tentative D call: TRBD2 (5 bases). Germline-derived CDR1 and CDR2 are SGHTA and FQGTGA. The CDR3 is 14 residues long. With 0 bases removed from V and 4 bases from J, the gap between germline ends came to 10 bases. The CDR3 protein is CASSLTHGIYEQYF. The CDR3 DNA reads TGTGCCAGCAGCTTAACCCACGGGATTTACGAGCAGTACTTC.

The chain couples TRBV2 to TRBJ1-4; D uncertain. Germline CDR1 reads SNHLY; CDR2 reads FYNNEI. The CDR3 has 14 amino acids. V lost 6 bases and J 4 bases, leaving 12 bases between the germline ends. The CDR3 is CASSDGRGNEKLFF. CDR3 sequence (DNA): TGTGCCAGCAGCGACGGACGGGGTAATGAAAAACTGTTTTTT. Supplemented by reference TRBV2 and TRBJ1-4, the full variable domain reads EPEVTQTPSHQVTQMGQEVILRCVPISNHLYFYWYRQILGQKVEFLVSFYNNEISEKSEIFDDQFSVERPDGSNFTLKIRSTKLEDSAMYFCASSDGRGNEKLFFGSGTQLSVL.

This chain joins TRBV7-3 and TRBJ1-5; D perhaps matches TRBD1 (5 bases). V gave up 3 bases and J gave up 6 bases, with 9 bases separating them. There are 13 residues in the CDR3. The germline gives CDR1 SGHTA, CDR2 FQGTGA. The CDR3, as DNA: TGTGCCAGCAGCTTGGAGGGGATTCAGCCCCAGCATTTT. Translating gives CASSLEGIQPQHF.

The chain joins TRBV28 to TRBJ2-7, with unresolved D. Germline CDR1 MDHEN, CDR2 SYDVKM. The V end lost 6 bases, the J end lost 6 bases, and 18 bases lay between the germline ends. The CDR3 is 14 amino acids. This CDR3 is CASRPPLMLSEQYF. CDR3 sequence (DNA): TGTGCCAGCAGACCCCCCCTTATGCTCAGCGAGCAGTACTTC.

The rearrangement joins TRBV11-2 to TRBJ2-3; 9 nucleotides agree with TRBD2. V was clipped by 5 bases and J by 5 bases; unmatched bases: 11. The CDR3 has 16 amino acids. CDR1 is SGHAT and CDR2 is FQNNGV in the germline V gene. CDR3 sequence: CASSPILAGFQDTQYF. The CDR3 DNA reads TGTGCCAGCAGCCCCATCCTAGCGGGGTTTCAAGATACGCAGTATTTT.

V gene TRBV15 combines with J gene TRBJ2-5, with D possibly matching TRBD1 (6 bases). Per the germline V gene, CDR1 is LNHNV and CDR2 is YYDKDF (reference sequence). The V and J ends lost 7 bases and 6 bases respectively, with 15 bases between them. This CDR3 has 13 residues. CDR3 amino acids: CATTVGGLKTQYF. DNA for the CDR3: TGTGCCACCACGGTAGGGGGTTTGAAGACCCAGTACTTC.

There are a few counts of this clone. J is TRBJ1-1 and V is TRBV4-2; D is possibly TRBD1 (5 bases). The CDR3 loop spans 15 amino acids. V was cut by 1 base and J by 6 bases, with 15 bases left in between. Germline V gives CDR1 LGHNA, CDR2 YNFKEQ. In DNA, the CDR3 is TGTGCCAGCAGCCAAGTAGGGGAGATGAGCGCTGAAGCTTTCTTT. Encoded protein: CASSQVGEMSAEAFF.

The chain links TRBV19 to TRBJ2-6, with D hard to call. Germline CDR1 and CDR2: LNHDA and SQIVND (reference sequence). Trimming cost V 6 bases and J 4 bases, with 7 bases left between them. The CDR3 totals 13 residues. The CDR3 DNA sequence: TGTGCCAGTAGGGCCCGGGGGGCCAACGTCCTGACTTTC. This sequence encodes CASRARGANVLTF.

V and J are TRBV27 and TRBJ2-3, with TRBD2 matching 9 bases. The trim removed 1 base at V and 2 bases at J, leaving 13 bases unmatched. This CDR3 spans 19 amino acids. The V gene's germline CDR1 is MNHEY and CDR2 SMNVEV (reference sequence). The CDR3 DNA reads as TGTGCCAGCAGTTTATACCCTCCCCGACTAGCGGATCACACAGATACGCAGTATTTT. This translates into CASSLYPPRLADHTDTQYF.